This section outlines one TCR beta chain sequence together with its context. The antigen is undetermined. The germline V gene has CDR1 SGHAT and CDR2 FQDESV (reference sequence). The J segment lost 4 bases and the V segment lost 2 bases, leaving 5 bases of the junction unmatched. This CDR3 contains 14 residues. Sequencing targeted expressed TCRB transcripts, as all isolated RNA had been reverse transcribed. Stem cell-like memory T cell samples were sequenced, and they averaged about 1 million reads. TCRdb keeps only in-frame clones here, not all; method: immunoSEQ multiplex PCR. This sample carries approximately 17,000 clones, about three quarters of them seen once, and the ten largest clones take 0.79%. This sample stems from a study of beta chain features in type 1 diabetes. At the level of the study: Cell yields, gender and age were comparable in patients and healthy donors. Study results and caveats: All four CD4+ subsets of Type 1 diabetes patients contained TCRB CDR3s that were moderately but significantly shorter.

Sequenced sample: stem cell memory CD4+ T cells from blood. This receptor was identified in a man aged 30-40 years with type 1 diabetes. The chain carries TRBV11-1 and TRBJ2-7, with 7 positions matching TRBD1. The CDR3 spells CASSLNTGEYEQYF. CDR3 sequence (DNA): TGTGCCAGCAGCTTAAATACAGGGGAATACGAGCAGTACTTC.